This TCR beta chain was recorded in a study of blood T cell repertoires in COVID-19 (TCRdb year 2020). Describing the broader study: Samples covering the acute and convalescent phases of COVID-19 were provided by collaborators in the United States, Italy and Spain. HLA class I and class II types, where available, came from metadata supplied by the sample provider rather than from assay-based typing. The prospective study material was composed of cDNA or gDNA derived from T cells, B-cell-depleted T cells, or PBMCs. A de-identified subject ID, COVID-19 status, age in years and sex were almost always included in the sample metadata. The repertoires were made available in a free public database intended to serve as a resource for research on the immune response to SARS-CoV-2. Samples were obtained from the ongoing ImmuneRACE study (first 160 participants) and from over 1,000 subjects provided by 6 global collaborators. Deeply sampled blood TCRbeta repertoires from subjects exposed to, actively infected with, or recovered from COVID-19 were included in the dataset. Here is what the overall study found, with its caveats: The amount of clinical and demographic metadata varied by source and participant and was provided uncurated.

Relative to germline, V is 4 bases shorter and J is 1 base shorter, with 11 bases between their ends. There are 14 amino acids in the CDR3, from cysteine to phenylalanine inclusive. The only DNA kept is the CDR3, 42 bases in frame from the first base. Looking up the germline V gene yields CDR1 SGHRS and CDR2 YFSETQ. In the case of this clone: Which antigen it targets is not known. Base-call qualities are not available, and no considerably larger clone is one nucleotide away.

One collaborating source in Seattle enrolled patients during active infection and followed them longitudinally through the course of disease. Whole blood was collected in K2EDTA tubes by collaborating institutions according to the institutions' own protocols. For TCRbeta analysis, collaborator samples were shipped as frozen whole blood, as isolated PBMCs, or as DNA extracted from either sample type. TCRbeta CDR3 regions were amplified from genomic DNA by means of the immunoSEQ Assay, a bias-controlled multiplex PCR. In the original analysis: Nucleated cell counts per sample were estimated from amplification of reference gene primers within the assay. To quantify the absolute abundance of each unique TCRbeta CDR3 rearrangement, sequence reads were collapsed and filtered. For each sample, productive Simpson clonality was calculated by taking the square root of Simpson's diversity index across productive rearrangements. The table comes from immuneACCESS by way of TCRdb, which keeps in-frame sequences with V and J called. Part of the clones is missing from these tables; in studies checked, under half for an unresolved V gene and the rest for unknown reasons. V and J calls and clone size are copied from that table; D and trimming were computed from the DNA. The sample yields some 230,000 clones; about 86% were counted once. The ten top clones hold about a tenth of the sample.

Material: peripheral blood. This sequence uses TRBV5-1 and TRBJ1-2, with a weak D call of TRBD1 (5 bases match). The TCR comes from a woman aged 45 to 65 with COVID-19, enrolled during active disease. The CDR3 is CASSEQGVNYGYTF. The bases are TGCGCCAGCAGCGAGCAGGGTGTTAACTATGGCTACACCTTC.